The 22 T cell receptor beta chains listed next were all sequenced from one sample in a study of blood T cell repertoires in acute mononucleosis. The assay was immunoSEQ multiplex PCR, and TCRdb's table has in-frame clones only and misses some. Of more than 1,500 clones listed, 20% are singletons. Regarding time point: convalescence about 6 months (5-8 months) after acute presentation (visit 7). This specimen consisted of EBV YVL epitope tetramer+ CD8+ T cells sorted from PBMCs, obtained during convalescence from infectious mononucleosis. Stated subset: CD8 T cells binding a tetramer with EBV BRLF1 109-117 peptide (YVL-BR). The receptors derive from a young woman with infectious mononucleosis caused by EBV.

This clone was counted between two and nine times. At one end the junction does not follow the germline gene, possibly because of a read error. The chain links TRBV27 to TRBJ1-1, with 7 bases fitting TRBD1. The CDR3 covers 16 residues. The germline gives CDR1 MNHEY, CDR2 SMNVEV (reference sequence). The CDR3 region is CASSLSPDRLNTEAFF. The CDR3 DNA reads as TGTGCCAGCAGCTTATCCCCGGACAGGCTGAACACTGAAGCTTTCTTT.

This clone was seen repeatedly, ten times or more. V and J are TRBV5-1 and TRBJ2-1, with D hard to call. This CDR3 comprises 15 residues. V lost 4 bases, J lost 3 bases, and 14 bases lay in between. Germline loops: CDR1 SGHRS, CDR2 YFSETQ. This CDR3 reads CASSQVPRDYNEQFF. The CDR3 bases are TGCGCCAGCAGCCAAGTACCCCGAGACTACAATGAGCAGTTCTTC.

Comments on this clone: Since a far larger clone is one base different, this is likely a read error. This chain joins TRBV25-1 and TRBJ2-6; D is possibly TRBD1 (5 bases). Germline V gene lookup returns CDR1 MGHDK and CDR2 SYGVNS. CDR3 length: 14 residues. V dropped 8 bases and J dropped 2 bases, with 10 bases sitting between them. CDR3 region: CASCQGAGANVLTF. CDR3 nucleotides: TGTGCCAGCTGCCAAGGGGCTGGGGCCAACGTCCTGACTTTC.

This clone was counted many times. It is likely a read error: a sequence one base away is far more abundant. At the DNA level, this CDR3 is encoded by other sequences in the same sample as well. The chain has TRBV6-5 and TRBJ2-7; D might be TRBD2 (5 bases). Germline loops: CDR1 MNHEY, CDR2 SVGAGI. The CDR3 contains 13 residues. CDR3 nucleotides: TGTGCCAGCAGTTACGACGAGGGCTACGAGCAGTACTTT. It encodes CASSYDEGYEQYF.

This clone was counted ten times or more. Relative to the germline gene, one junction end is altered; a read error may explain this. This chain joins TRBV7-2 and TRBJ1-1; D is perhaps TRBD1 (5 bases). CDR1 SGHTA and CDR2 FQGNSA come from the germline V gene. CDR3 size: 14 residues. The CDR3 DNA reads as TGTGCTAGCAGCCCCAGGGAAATTGGGACTGAAGCTTTCTTT. Translating gives CASSPREIGTEAFF. Supplemented by reference TRBV7-2 and TRBJ1-1, the full variable domain reads GAGVSQSPSNKVTEKGKDVELRCDPISGHTALYWYRQSLGQGLEFLIYFQGNSAPDKSGLPSDRFSAERTGGSVSTLTIQRTQQEDSAVYLCASSPREIGTEAFFGQGTRLTVV.

This clone occurred a few times. The genes are TRBV7-3 and TRBJ2-5; 8 bases align to TRBD2. The CDR3 runs 16 residues. V dropped 6 bases and J dropped 0; count of bases not matched to a gene: 9. CDR1 and CDR2 from the germline V gene are SGHTA and FQGTGA. The CDR3 DNA sequence: TGTGCCAGCAGTTACTCTACTAGCGGTTACCAAGAGACCCAGTACTTC. Translation gives CASSYSTSGYQETQYF.

This clone was seen only a few times. This may stem from a read error, because a much larger clone lies one nucleotide away. The chain carries TRBV11-2 and TRBJ2-7; maybe TRBD2 (6 bases). The CDR3 is 14 amino acids. Germline V gene lookup returns CDR1 SGHAT and CDR2 FQNNGV. V was trimmed by 10 bases and J by 5 bases, leaving 21 bases between them. CDR3 residues: CAISETGVLHEQYF. As DNA, the CDR3 is TGTGCCATCAGTGAGACGGGAGTCCTCCACGAGCAGTACTTC.

This clone was seen many times. The chain combines TRBV6-6 with TRBJ2-7; weak D call: TRBD1 (6 bases). V was trimmed by 6 bases and J by 2 bases, leaving 14 bases between them. The CDR3 is 14 amino acids. Germline lookup yields CDR1 MNHNY and CDR2 SVGAGI (reference sequence). The CDR3 protein is CASSRGYQTYEQYF. In DNA, the CDR3 is TGTGCCAGCAGCAGGGGTTACCAAACCTACGAGCAGTACTTC.

The sample holds many counts of this clone. A far larger clone is a single base away, which makes a read error likely. Other DNA sequences from this sample encode an identical CDR3 as well. The CDR3 nucleotides are TGCGCCAGCAGCCCGGGCGTCACGGGAAACACCATATATTTT. Translating gives CASSPGVTGNTIYF. The gene calls are TRBV4-1 and TRBJ1-3; D remains unclear. Germline CDR1 reads MGHRA; CDR2 reads YSYEKL. This CDR3 spans 14 amino acids. V shed 4 bases and J shed 4 bases, with 11 bases lying between them.

Judged by abundance, this clone is large (0.1 to 1%). Other DNA sequences in this sample translate to the same CDR3. V usage is TRBV25-1 and J usage is TRBJ1-2, with unresolved D. Trimming cost V 1 base and J 3 bases, with 9 bases left between them. The germline V gene has CDR1 MGHDK and CDR2 SYGVNS. The CDR3 length is 14 residues. This CDR3 is CASSEFLDYYGYTF. Here the CDR3 DNA reads TGTGCCAGCAGTGAATTCTTGGATTACTATGGCTACACCTTC.

Comment on this clone: Given a far larger clone just one base away, this is likely a sequencing read error. The chain couples TRBV6-5 to TRBJ2-7; perhaps TRBD1 as D (7 bases). CDR1 is MNHEY, CDR2 SVGAGI, per germline. CDR3 length: 15 residues. V was shortened by 6 bases and J by 1 base, with 16 bases between the two germline ends. The CDR3 spells CASSDRDSRSYEQYF. Written as DNA, the CDR3 is TGTGCCAGCAGCGACAGGGACTCTCGGTCCTACGAGCAGTACTTC.

Note on this clone: With a far larger clone one base away, a read error is the likely cause. Distinct nucleotide sequences in the sample also encode this CDR3. CDR3 coding DNA: TGTGCCAGCAGCCTTCGGACAGGGGGCGCGTTTACTGAAGCTTTCTTT. It specifies CASSLRTGGAFTEAFF. The V call is TRBV27, the J call TRBJ1-1; 11 nucleotides agree with TRBD1. The V gene's germline CDR1 is MNHEY and CDR2 SMNVEV (reference sequence). There are 16 residues in the CDR3. The V gene end was trimmed by 6 bases and the J gene end by 5 bases; junction bases not matched to a gene: 11.

This clone was observed many times. The chain joins TRBV7-3 to TRBJ2-7; possible D gene TRBD1, 5 bases. The CDR3 has 14 amino acids. Looked up from germline, CDR1 is SGHTA and CDR2 is FQGTGA. V was pared by 5 bases and J by 2 bases, with 13 bases between. The CDR3 coding sequence is TGTGCCAGCAGCAGGGGTTACCAAACCTACGAGCAGTACTTC. Encoded protein: CASSRGYQTYEQYF.

Sample share makes this clone medium-sized. The gene calls are TRBV19 and TRBJ1-1, with no clear D. The V gene's germline CDR1 is LNHDA and CDR2 SQIVND (reference sequence). V was shortened by 8 bases and J by 5 bases, with 18 bases between the two germline ends. CDR3 length equals 14 residues. The CDR3: CASVNLLASTEAFF. The CDR3 coding sequence is TGTGCCAGTGTCAACCTACTTGCTTCGACTGAAGCTTTCTTT.

For this clone: A read error likely explains this, since a far larger clone differs by one base. V gene TRBV25-1 combines with J gene TRBJ2-7; no definite D call. The CDR3 has 11 residues. Germline V lookup: CDR1 MGHDK, CDR2 SYGVNS. V gave up 8 bases and J gave up 7 bases, with 12 bases separating them. The CDR3: CASCAQMEQYF. CDR3 DNA: TGTGCCAGCTGTGCGCAAATGGAGCAGTACTTC.

About this clone: It is likely a read error: a sequence one base away is far more abundant. The chain recombines TRBV4-1 with TRBJ2-4; perhaps TRBD1 as D (6 bases). Gene TRBJ2-7 matches the end of the DNA better, so the J call may be wrong. CDR1 and CDR2 (germline): MGHRA, YSYEKL. The CDR3 is 15 residues long. The CDR3 spells CASSQEGQLSYEQYF. In DNA, the CDR3 is TGCGCCAGCAGCCAAGAAGGACAGCTCTCGTACGAGCAGTACTTC.

This clone turned up a few times. This is likely an artifact of a read error, given a far larger clone one base away. The chain links TRBV29-1 to TRBJ2-2, with no clear D. Trimming stripped 7 bases from V and 1 base from J, with 10 bases between. The CDR3 is 13 residues long. Germline V gives CDR1 SQVTM, CDR2 ANQGSEA. The CDR3 DNA follows: TGCAGCGGTGGCCTAGTGAACACCGGGGAGCTGTTTTTT. Translation: CSGGLVNTGELFF.

This clone was observed a handful of times. The junction shows a germline mismatch at one end, possibly a read error. V usage is TRBV4-1 and J usage is TRBJ2-7; unclear D gene. The CDR3 covers 11 residues. Germline V CDR1 and CDR2: MGHRA, YSYEKL. This CDR3 reads CASSLASKEYF. The CDR3 DNA reads as TGTGCCAGCAGCTTAGCCTCTAAGGAGTACTTC.

In this sample, this clone is medium-sized. The same CDR3 can be traced to other DNA sequences in this sample. The chain is built from TRBV6-6 and TRBJ2-7, with a tentative D call TRBD2 (5 bases). The V gene's germline CDR1 is MNHNY and CDR2 SVGAGI (reference sequence). V lost 2 bases to trimming and J lost 3 bases, with 8 bases between them. This CDR3 region has 13 residues. CDR3: CASSYDEGYEQYF. Here the CDR3 DNA reads TGTGCCAGCAGTTACGACGAGGGCTACGAGCAGTACTTC.

In its sample, this clone was seen a few times. The junction departs from germline at one end; a sequencing error may be responsible. The genes are TRBV10-3 and TRBJ2-3; D not certain. The V gene's germline CDR1 is ENHRY and CDR2 SYGVKD. CDR3 length: 15 amino acids. The CDR3 spells CASSLRTPSTDTQYF. The CDR3 DNA reads TGTGCCAGCAGTCTCAGAACACCTAGCACAGATACGCAGTATTTT.

This clone was found a few times. A much larger clone differs by one base, so this may be a read error. V is TRBV7-2 and J is TRBJ2-7, with TRBD1 as a possible D gene (7 bases). The CDR3 length is 15 residues. Germline assignment: CDR1 SGHTA and CDR2 FQGNSA. CDR3 amino acids: CASSDRDSRSYEQYF. The CDR3 region has the DNA TGCGCCAGCAGCGACAGGGACTCTCGGTCCTACGAGCAGTACTTC.

J is TRBJ1-1 and V is TRBV14; 7 bases are shared with TRBD1. Germline V gives CDR1 SGHDN, CDR2 FVKESK. The CDR3 extends over 16 amino acids. J lost 0 bases, V lost 5 bases, and 9 bases had no gene match. CDR3 loop: CASSLSPDRLNTEAFF. The CDR3 DNA sequence: TGTGCCAGCAGCTTATCCCCGGACAGGCTGAACACTGAAGCTTTCTTT.